Listed below are T cell receptor beta chains from one sample, sequenced in a study of CD8 T cells in Susac syndrome. TCRdb used MiXCR to reprocess the immunoSEQ multiplex PCR reads, holding one entry per CDR3 protein. Among approximately 210,000 distinct CDR3 sequences listed, 94% were seen once. Sample: CD4+ T cells from PBMCs. These receptors originate from a human donor with Susac syndrome. Both conserved end residues are part of each CDR3. D genes are given only for firm matches. Clone size is not always given. Where it is, it says once, few, many or a class for expanded clones.

clone size	D gene	V gene	J gene	CDR3 protein	CDR3 DNA
.	TRBD1	TRBV7-6	TRBJ2-7	CASSDRGRRYEQYF	TGTGCCAGCAGTGACAGGGGACGGCGGTACGAGCAGTACTTC
.	.	TRBV30	TRBJ1-5	CAWSVGQSNQPQHF	TGTGCCTGGAGTGTAGGGCAGTCAAATCAGCCCCAGCATTTT
.	TRBD1	TRBV18	TRBJ1-1	CASSGTAYTEAFF	TGTGCCAGCTCGGGGACAGCTTACACTGAAGCTTTCTTT
.	.	TRBV7-9	TRBJ2-5	CASSIWTGSGETQYF	TGTGCCAGCAGCATATGGACCGGATCCGGAGAGACCCAGTACTTC
.	TRBD2	TRBV4-3	TRBJ2-3	CASSLRGLAGGSTDTQYF	TGCGCCAGCAGCCTGAGGGGACTTGCGGGGGGCAGCACAGATACGCAGTATTTT
.	.	TRBV18	TRBJ2-5	CASSPPRETQYF	TGTGCCAGCTCACCACCTCGGGAGACCCAGTACTTC
.	TRBD1	TRBV11-2	TRBJ1-6	CASSFTGTGGSPLHF	TGTGCCAGCAGCTTTACCGGGACAGGGGGTTCACCCCTCCACTTT
few	.	TRBV29-1	TRBJ1-2	CSVERGTRRGYTF	TGCAGCGTTGAAAGGGGGACCCGGCGTGGCTACACCTTC
.	.	TRBV6-5	TRBJ1-2	CASSYSQGSNYGYTF	TGTGCCAGCAGTTACTCACAGGGATCGAACTATGGCTACACCTTC
.	.	TRBV5-4	TRBJ2-3	CASSATEADTQYF	TGTGCCAGCAGCGCGACGGAGGCGGATACGCAGTATTTT
.	.	TRBV2	TRBJ2-1	CASSWDEGNEQFF	TGTGCCAGCAGTTGGGACGAGGGGAATGAGCAGTTCTTC
.	.	TRBV20-1	TRBJ2-1	CSASKGSNEQFF	TGCAGTGCCAGTAAGGGGTCAAATGAGCAGTTCTTC
.	.	TRBV12-3/TRBV12-4	TRBJ2-2	CASRPMASTGELFF	TGTGCCAGCAGGCCAATGGCCTCGACCGGGGAGCTGTTTTTT
.	.	TRBV30	TRBJ1-2	CAWSGTGGYGYTF	TGTGCCTGGAGTGGGACTGGAGGCTATGGCTACACCTTC
.	.	TRBV3-1	TRBJ1-1	CASSRANTEAFF	TGTGCCAGCAGCCGGGCGAACACTGAAGCTTTCTTT
few	.	TRBV28	TRBJ1-1	CASSLLTEAFF	TGTGCCAGCAGTTTATTAACTGAAGCTTTCTTT
.	.	TRBV5-1	TRBJ2-1	CASNPATSYNEQFF	TGCGCCAGCAATCCGGCGACATCCTACAATGAGCAGTTCTTC
.	.	TRBV20-1	TRBJ1-2	CSARESGGAWSYGYTF	TGCAGTGCTAGAGAGAGTGGGGGCGCCTGGAGCTATGGCTACACCTTC
.	.	TRBV9	TRBJ1-3	CASSVGQLNSGNTIYF	TGTGCCAGCAGCGTAGGACAGTTAAACTCTGGAAACACCATATATTTT
.	.	TRBV6-5	TRBJ2-7	CASRRGASEQYF	TGTGCCAGCCGACGTGGGGCATCCGAGCAGTACTTC
once	TRBD2	TRBV30	TRBJ2-5	CAWSPRRGETQYF	TGTGCCTGGAGTCCCAGGCGGGGGGAGACCCAGTACTTC
.	.	TRBV7-2	TRBJ2-7	CASSRDSFLGEQYF	TGTGCCAGCAGCAGGGACTCGTTCTTGGGCGAGCAGTACTTC
.	.	TRBV30	TRBJ1-2	CARLLSGSGYTF	TGTGCCCGACTCTTATCGGGGTCCGGCTACACCTTC
.	TRBD1	TRBV11-2	TRBJ2-1	CASSLAGGTGIYNEQFF	TGTGCCAGCAGCTTAGCTGGCGGGACAGGGATTTACAATGAGCAGTTCTTC